Listed below are T cell receptor beta chains from one sample, sequenced in a study of CD8 T cells in Susac syndrome. Via MiXCR, TCRdb re-called the immunoSEQ multiplex PCR reads, giving one row per CDR3 protein. The sample includes 150,000 or so distinct CDR3 sequences, approximately 93% of them seen just once. The sample comprised CD4+ T cells from PBMCs. These receptors originate from a human donor with multiple sclerosis. Each CDR3 is given with its conserved first and last residue. The D gene is left open where the match is weak. Some rows mark clone size as missing; the rest say once, few, many or name a class of expanded clone.

V	D	J	size	CDR3	DNA
TRBV7-9	-	TRBJ1-5	-	CASSLGRWDSNQPQHF	TGTGCCAGCAGCTTGGGGCGTTGGGATAGCAATCAGCCCCAGCATTTT
TRBV29-1	-	TRBJ2-4	-	CSATGSKNIQYF	TGCAGCGCTACAGGGTCCAAAAACATTCAGTACTTC
TRBV12-3/TRBV12-4	-	TRBJ1-2	once	CASSSRRGGYTF	TGTGCCAGCAGTTCCCGCCGGGGTGGCTACACCTTC
TRBV25-1	TRBD1	TRBJ1-2	-	CASRMTGEGYGYTF	TGTGCCAGCAGGATGACAGGGGAAGGCTATGGCTACACCTTC
TRBV14	TRBD2	TRBJ2-1	-	CASSPRLATSYNEQFF	TGTGCCAGCAGCCCAAGACTAGCGACCTCCTACAATGAGCAGTTCTTC
TRBV7-2	-	TRBJ2-7	once	CASSSREPNEQYF	TGTGCCAGCAGCTCCAGGGAACCCAACGAGCAGTACTTC
TRBV9	TRBD2	TRBJ2-5	-	CASSTREGPPETQYF	TGTGCCAGCAGCACCCGGGAGGGGCCTCCAGAGACCCAGTACTTC
TRBV9	-	TRBJ1-3	-	CASSPYSGSSGNTIYF	TGTGCCAGCAGCCCCTACTCCGGCTCCTCTGGAAACACCATATATTTT
TRBV5-1	TRBD1	TRBJ2-7	-	CASSFLAGGGEQYF	TGCGCCAGCAGCTTCCTGGCAGGGGGCGGCGAGCAGTACTTC
TRBV7-9	TRBD1	TRBJ1-2	-	CASSSADRTGNGYTF	TGTGCCAGCAGCTCCGCCGACCGGACAGGGAATGGCTACACCTTC
TRBV18	-	TRBJ2-2	-	CASSPQSRNPTGELFF	TGTGCCAGCTCACCCCAAAGCAGGAACCCAACCGGGGAGCTGTTTTTT
TRBV5-1	-	TRBJ2-2	-	CASRPLPDTGELFF	TGCGCCAGCAGGCCCCTACCTGACACCGGGGAGCTGTTTTTT
TRBV4-1	TRBD2	TRBJ2-3	-	CASSQDQGLAGEDTQYF	TGCGCCAGCAGCCAAGATCAGGGACTAGCGGGAGAAGATACGCAGTATTTT
TRBV29-1	-	TRBJ1-1	-	CSVAGHKNTEAFF	TGCAGCGTTGCAGGACATAAGAACACTGAAGCTTTCTTT
TRBV10-3	-	TRBJ1-2	-	CAISRVRDTRSDGYTF	TGTGCCATCAGCCGAGTGAGGGACACCCGGTCCGATGGCTACACCTTC
TRBV19	-	TRBJ1-1	-	CASSQRALNTEAFF	TGTGCCAGTTCCCAAAGAGCCTTGAACACTGAAGCTTTCTTT
TRBV6-1	-	TRBJ1-5	-	CASSDMSGAGQPQHF	TGTGCCAGCAGTGACATGTCAGGGGCAGGTCAGCCCCAGCATTTT
TRBV29-1	TRBD2	TRBJ2-7	-	CSGGGPSGDGEQYF	TGCAGCGGGGGAGGTCCTAGCGGAGACGGGGAGCAGTACTTC
TRBV19	-	TRBJ1-1	-	CASTSWGPNTEAFF	TGTGCCAGTACGTCCTGGGGACCGAACACTGAAGCTTTCTTT
TRBV29-1	-	TRBJ2-3	-	CSVEAGRGADTQYF	TGCAGCGTCGAGGCGGGCAGGGGAGCAGATACGCAGTATTTT
TRBV7-3	-	TRBJ2-3	-	CASSPWSGITDTQYF	TGTGCCAGCAGCCCCTGGAGCGGAATAACAGATACGCAGTATTTT
TRBV27	TRBD1	TRBJ2-4	-	CASSLSLTGEAKNIQYF	TGTGCCAGCAGTTTATCCCTTACAGGGGAGGCCAAAAACATTCAGTACTTC
TRBV29-1	-	TRBJ2-3	-	CSVHGTQSSTDTQYF	TGCAGCGTCCACGGGACGCAGTCTAGCACAGATACGCAGTATTTT
TRBV14	-	TRBJ1-1	-	CASSHHLVPRAFF	TGTGCCAGCAGCCATCATCTGGTCCCCAGAGCTTTCTTT
TRBV30	TRBD2	TRBJ2-4	-	CAWSFLAGEANIQYF	TGTGCCTGGAGTTTTTTAGCGGGAGAGGCGAACATTCAGTACTTC
TRBV6-4	-	TRBJ2-3	-	CASSAGTAGDTQYF	TGTGCCAGCAGCGCCGGGACAGCGGGTGATACGCAGTATTTT
TRBV15	TRBD2	TRBJ2-2	-	CATSRMAGGPTGELFF	TGTGCCACCAGCCGGATGGCGGGAGGTCCCACCGGGGAGCTGTTTTTT
TRBV12-3/TRBV12-4	-	TRBJ2-1	-	CASSLTGSYNEQFF	TGTGCCAGCAGTTTGACGGGGTCCTACAATGAGCAGTTCTTC
TRBV20-1	-	TRBJ2-3	-	CSAPGLLGTDTQYF	TGCAGTGCTCCAGGACTCCTAGGCACAGATACGCAGTATTTT
TRBV3-1	-	TRBJ1-2	-	CASSQGTPGYTF	TGTGCCAGCAGCCAGGGGACACCCGGCTACACCTTC
TRBV6-2/TRBV6-3	-	TRBJ2-1	-	CASSSTPVSEQFF	TGTGCCAGCAGTTCTACCCCAGTGTCGGAGCAGTTCTTC
TRBV11-3	-	TRBJ2-2	-	CASSLRSGPFGELFF	TGTGCCAGCAGCCTACGAAGCGGGCCCTTCGGGGAGCTGTTTTTT
TRBV7-2	-	TRBJ2-7	-	CASSLVTDEQYF	TGTGCCAGCAGCTTAGTAACGGACGAGCAGTACTTC
TRBV19	TRBD1	TRBJ2-7	-	CASSTRTGYYEQYF	TGTGCCAGTAGTACCAGGACAGGGTACTACGAGCAGTACTTC
TRBV6-1	-	TRBJ2-5	-	CASSGQWETQYF	TGTGCCAGCAGTGGCCAATGGGAGACCCAGTACTTC
TRBV10-3	-	TRBJ1-1	-	CAIRHIEMGLREEAFF	TGTGCCATCCGTCATATCGAGATGGGGTTAAGGGAGGAAGCTTTCTTT
TRBV30	-	TRBJ2-5	-	CAWSEPQETQYF	TGTGCCTGGAGTGAACCCCAAGAGACCCAGTACTTC
TRBV15	TRBD1	TRBJ1-5	-	CATSSIDRVSNQPQHF	TGTGCCACCAGCAGTATCGACAGGGTTAGCAATCAGCCCCAGCATTTT
TRBV12-5	-	TRBJ2-4	-	CASGAMRIQYF	TGTGCTAGTGGGGCAATGCGCATTCAGTACTTC
TRBV2	TRBD2	TRBJ2-7	-	CASSVGGSWGEQYF	TGTGCCAGCAGTGTGGGGGGGTCTTGGGGTGAGCAGTACTTC
TRBV4-1	-	TRBJ1-1	-	CASSTQSESEAFF	TGCGCCAGCAGCACCCAGTCCGAGAGTGAAGCTTTCTTT
TRBV12-3/TRBV12-4	-	TRBJ2-7	-	CASSLWGGQQYF	TGTGCCAGCAGTTTATGGGGTGGACAGCAGTACTTC
TRBV30	-	TRBJ2-6	-	CAWSKGRLSGANVLTF	TGTGCCTGGAGTAAAGGCCGACTCTCTGGGGCCAACGTCCTGACTTTC
TRBV12-3/TRBV12-4	-	TRBJ1-5	-	CAGSFGGGNQPQHF	TGTGCCGGCAGTTTCGGGGGGGGAAATCAGCCCCAGCATTTT